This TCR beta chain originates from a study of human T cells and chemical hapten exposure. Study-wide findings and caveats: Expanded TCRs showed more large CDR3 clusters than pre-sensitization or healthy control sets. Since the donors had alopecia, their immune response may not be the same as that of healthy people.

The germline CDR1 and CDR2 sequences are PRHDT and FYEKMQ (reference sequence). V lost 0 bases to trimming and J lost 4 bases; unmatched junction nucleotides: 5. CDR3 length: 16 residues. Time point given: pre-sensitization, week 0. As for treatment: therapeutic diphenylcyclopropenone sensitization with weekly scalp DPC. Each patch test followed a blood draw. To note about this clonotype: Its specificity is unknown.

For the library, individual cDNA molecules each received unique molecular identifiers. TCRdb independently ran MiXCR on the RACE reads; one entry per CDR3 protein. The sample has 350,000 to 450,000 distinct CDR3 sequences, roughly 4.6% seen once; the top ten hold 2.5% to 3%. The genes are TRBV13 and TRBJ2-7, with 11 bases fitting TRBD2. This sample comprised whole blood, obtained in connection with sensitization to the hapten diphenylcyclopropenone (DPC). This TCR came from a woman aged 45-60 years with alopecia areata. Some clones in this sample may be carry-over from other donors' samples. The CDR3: CASSLGAGTSGYEQYF. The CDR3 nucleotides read TGTGCCAGCAGCTTAGGGGCGGGGACTAGCGGTTACGAGCAGTACTTC.